The T cell receptor beta chain described here comes from a study of cytomegalovirus exposure and HLA in healthy donors. Study-wide points: The investigators catalogued 150 to 200 TCR beta chains as cytomegalovirus-associated. Reportedly, cytomegalovirus status was diagnosed with high sensitivity and specificity.

In the PCR, 60 Vbeta and 13 Jbeta primers were used. Repertoires were generated with immunoSEQ multiplex PCR, while TCRdb's copy carries only in-frame clones and drops some. Its table records 65,000 to 85,000 clones. CDR1 is MNHNY and CDR2 is SVGAGI in the germline V gene (reference sequence). The CDR3 is made up of 15 amino acids. V gave up 9 bases and J gave up 0 bases, with 17 bases separating them. On this clone: Its specificity is unknown.

This TCR derives from a female donor in good health and CMV-seropositive. The chain carries TRBV6-6 and TRBJ1-1, with a possible D match to TRBD1 (6 bases). Sequences were obtained from PBMCs. Written as DNA, the CDR3 is TGTGCCAGTGCGGCGGGCAGGGACATGAACACTGAAGCTTTCTTT. Protein product: CASAAGRDMNTEAFF.